What follows describes a single T cell receptor beta chain. The entry originates in a study of blood T cell repertoires in COVID-19. Overall study context: PBMCs, B-cell-depleted T cells, or T cells were the source of the cDNA or gDNA that made up the material.

Sequencing used immunoSEQ multiplex PCR; TCRdb keeps in-frame clones, though not all of them. The sample yields 150,000 to 160,000 clones, roughly nine tenths seen once. Trimming cost V 2 bases and J 3 bases, with 5 bases left between them. The CDR3 consists of 13 residues. The sequenced sample consisted of peripheral blood. The sequence was collected from a woman between 40 and 55 years old with acute or convalescent COVID-19. The chain couples TRBV12-3 or TRBV12-4 to TRBJ1-3; D call uncertain. CDR3 protein: CASSLIGGNTIYF. As DNA, the CDR3 is TGTGCCAGCAGTTTAATCGGTGGAAACACCATATATTTT.